This TCR beta chain was captured by sequencing in a study of control samples from healthy donors and cancer patients. Sequenced by immunoSEQ multiplex PCR; TCRdb stores in-frame clones only, minus some. The sample has about 14,000 clones; over 70% are singletons. Germline lookup yields CDR1 SGHRS and CDR2 YFSETQ. This CDR3 has 16 residues. V dropped 3 bases and J dropped 0 bases, with 12 bases sitting between them. The sequence was collected from a male donor with melanoma. The V and J genes are TRBV5-1 and TRBJ1-4; tentatively, D is TRBD1 (6 bases). Sequencing was done on a sample of formalin-fixed, paraffin-embedded tissue. The CDR3 DNA sequence: TGCGCCAGCAGCTCTGGGGGCACCCCAACTAATGAAAAACTGTTTTTT. Encoded protein: CASSSGGTPTNEKLFF.